This T cell receptor (beta chain) comes out of a study of blood T cell repertoires in COVID-19 (dated by TCRdb to between 2020 and 2021). Context from the whole study: Samples from collaborators originated in the United States, Italy and Spain and spanned both the acute and convalescent phases of COVID-19. The prospective study material was composed of cDNA or gDNA derived from T cells, B-cell-depleted T cells, or PBMCs. Subjects who had been exposed to COVID-19, were actively infected with it, or had recovered from it provided the deeply sampled blood TCRbeta repertoires that made up the dataset. The repertoires were released in a freely available public database meant as a resource for research on the immune response to SARS-CoV-2. Samples came from the ongoing ImmuneRACE study (first 160 participants) plus 1,254 subjects from 6 global collaborators. The sample metadata nearly always contained a de-identified subject ID, COVID-19 status, age in years and sex. HLA class I and class II types, where available, came from metadata supplied by the sample provider rather than from assay-based typing.

The immunoSEQ Assay, a bias-controlled multiplex PCR, was used to amplify TCRbeta CDR3 regions from genomic DNA. The authors' analysis ran thus. The number of nucleated cells in each sample was estimated from the amplification of reference gene primers within the assay. To quantify the absolute abundance of each unique TCRbeta CDR3 rearrangement, sequence reads were collapsed and filtered. For each sample, productive Simpson clonality was calculated as the square root of Simpson's diversity index over productive rearrangements. TCRdb mirrors the immuneACCESS table, restricted to in-frame sequences. Some clones are absent from its copies; in checked studies, under half trace to an unresolved V gene, and the reason for the others is unknown. D and trimming were read from the DNA, whereas the V and J calls and clone size are those reported in that table. The sample contains some 90,000 clones, roughly 72% of them found a single time. The ten largest make up 20% to 25% of the sample.

This clone has a handful of counts. No antigen is known for it. The input lacks base qualities; no much larger clone sits a single base away. The germline V gene encodes CDR1 MNHEY and CDR2 SMNVEV (reference sequence). V sheds 9 bases and J sheds 2 bases, leaving 19 bases between their ends. From cysteine to phenylalanine, the CDR3 is 15 amino acids long. Only the CDR3 region is kept as DNA, spanning 45 bases read in frame from base 1. Overall study outcomes, separate from this receptor: The amount of clinical and demographic metadata varied by source and participant and was provided uncurated.

Whole blood was collected in K2EDTA tubes by collaborating institutions according to the institutions' own protocols. For TCRbeta analysis, collaborators shipped samples in one of three forms: frozen whole blood, isolated PBMCs, or DNA extracted from either of those sample types. Sequenced sample: peripheral blood. The receptor's source is a woman aged 60-75 years in a cohort sampled during active or convalescent COVID-19. This chain is built from TRBV27 and TRBJ1-1; too little of a D gene remains to name it. The DNA reads as follows: TGTGCCAGTAAAGGGCTCGGGAGCCCTAACACTGAAGCTTTCTTT. Translated, this is CASKGLGSPNTEAFF.